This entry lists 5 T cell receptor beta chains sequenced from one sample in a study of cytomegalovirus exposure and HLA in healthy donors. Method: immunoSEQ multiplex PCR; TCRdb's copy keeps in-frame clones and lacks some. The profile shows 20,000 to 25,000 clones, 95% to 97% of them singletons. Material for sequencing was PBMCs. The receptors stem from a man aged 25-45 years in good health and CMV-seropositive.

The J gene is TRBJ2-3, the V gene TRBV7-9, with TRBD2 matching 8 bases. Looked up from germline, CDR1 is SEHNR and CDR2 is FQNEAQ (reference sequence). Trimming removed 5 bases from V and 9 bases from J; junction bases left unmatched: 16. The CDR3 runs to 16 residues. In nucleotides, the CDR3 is TGTGCCAGCAGCCCCTCGATCCGGGAGGGCCTTTGGACGCAGTATTTT. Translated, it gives CASSPSIREGLWTQYF.

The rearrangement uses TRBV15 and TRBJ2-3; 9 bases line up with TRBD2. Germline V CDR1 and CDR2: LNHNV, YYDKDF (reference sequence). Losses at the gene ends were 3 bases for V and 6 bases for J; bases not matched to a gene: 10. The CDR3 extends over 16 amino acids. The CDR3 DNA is TGTGCCACCAGCAGGGAACTTAGCGGGAGAGTGGATACGCAGTATTTT. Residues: CATSRELSGRVDTQYF.

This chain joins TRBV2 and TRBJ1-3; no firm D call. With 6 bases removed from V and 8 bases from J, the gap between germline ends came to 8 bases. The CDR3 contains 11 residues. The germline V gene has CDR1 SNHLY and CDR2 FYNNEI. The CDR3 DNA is TGTGCCAGCAGGGCTCGGGACACCATATATTTT. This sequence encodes CASRARDTIYF. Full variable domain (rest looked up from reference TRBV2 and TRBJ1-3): EPEVTQTPSHQVTQMGQEVILRCVPISNHLYFYWYRQILGQKVEFLVSFYNNEISEKSEIFDDQFSVERPDGSNFTLKIRSTKLEDSAMYFCASRARDTIYFGEGSWLTVV.

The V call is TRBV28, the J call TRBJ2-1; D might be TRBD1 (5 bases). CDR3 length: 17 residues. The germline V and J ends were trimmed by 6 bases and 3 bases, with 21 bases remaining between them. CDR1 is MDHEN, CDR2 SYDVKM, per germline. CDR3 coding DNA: TGTGCCAGCAGCAACCAGGGTAAGGACCTGTTCTACAATGAGCAGTTCTTC. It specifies CASSNQGKDLFYNEQFF.

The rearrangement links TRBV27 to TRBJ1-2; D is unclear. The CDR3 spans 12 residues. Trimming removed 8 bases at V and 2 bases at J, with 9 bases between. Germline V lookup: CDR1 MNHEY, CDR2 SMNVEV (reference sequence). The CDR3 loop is CASFQANYGYTF. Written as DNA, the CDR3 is TGTGCCAGCTTCCAGGCGAACTATGGCTACACCTTC.